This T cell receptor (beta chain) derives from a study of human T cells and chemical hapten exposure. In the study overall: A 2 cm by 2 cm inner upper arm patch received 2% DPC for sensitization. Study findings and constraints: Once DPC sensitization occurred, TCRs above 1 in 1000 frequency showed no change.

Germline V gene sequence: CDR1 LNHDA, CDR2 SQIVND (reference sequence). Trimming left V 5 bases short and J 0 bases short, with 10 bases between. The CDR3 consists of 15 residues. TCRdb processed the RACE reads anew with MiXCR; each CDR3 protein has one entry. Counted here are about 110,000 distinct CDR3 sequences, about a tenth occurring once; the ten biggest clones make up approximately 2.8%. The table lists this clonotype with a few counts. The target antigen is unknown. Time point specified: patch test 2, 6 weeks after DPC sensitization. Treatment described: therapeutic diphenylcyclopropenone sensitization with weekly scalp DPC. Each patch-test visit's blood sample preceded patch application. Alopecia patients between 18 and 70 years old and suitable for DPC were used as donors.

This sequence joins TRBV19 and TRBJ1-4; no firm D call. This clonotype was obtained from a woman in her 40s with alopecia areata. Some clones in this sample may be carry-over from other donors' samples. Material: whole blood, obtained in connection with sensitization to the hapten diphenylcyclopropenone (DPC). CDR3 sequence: CASSSRMATNEKLFF. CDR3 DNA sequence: TGTGCCAGTAGTTCCCGAATGGCAACTAATGAAAAACTGTTTTTT.